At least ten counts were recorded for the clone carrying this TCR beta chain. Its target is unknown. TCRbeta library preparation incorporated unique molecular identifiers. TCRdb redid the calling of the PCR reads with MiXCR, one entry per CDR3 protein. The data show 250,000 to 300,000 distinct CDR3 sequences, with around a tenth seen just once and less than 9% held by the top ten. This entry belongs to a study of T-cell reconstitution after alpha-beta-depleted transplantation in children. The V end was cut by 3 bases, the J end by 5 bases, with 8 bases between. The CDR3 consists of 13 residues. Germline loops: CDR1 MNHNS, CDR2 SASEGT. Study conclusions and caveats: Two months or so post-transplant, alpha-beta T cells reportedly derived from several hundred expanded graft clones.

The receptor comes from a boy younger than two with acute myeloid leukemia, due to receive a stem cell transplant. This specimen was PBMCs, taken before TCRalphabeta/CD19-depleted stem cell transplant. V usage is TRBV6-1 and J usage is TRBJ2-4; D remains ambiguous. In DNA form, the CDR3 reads TGTGCCAGCAGTGACCGGGCCCAAAACATTCAGTACTTC. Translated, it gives CASSDRAQNIQYF.